This T cell receptor (beta chain) was sequenced for a study of human CD8 memory T cell subsets (dated by TCRdb to the early 2020s). About the full investigation: To assess how stem-like (TSTEM), progenitor exhausted-like (TPEX) and effector memory CD8+ T cell subsets are clonally related, the TCRbeta repertoires of these three subsets were compared. TCRbeta repertoires were obtained from TSTEM, TPEX and effector memory subsets contributed by each of more than five donors. What the research found in general, with its limitations: TSTEM and TPEX subsets showed similarly high normalized Shannon-Wiener diversity, whereas effector memory subsets were comparatively less diverse. Although both stem-like subsets shared clonotypes with effector memory cells, the overlap between TSTEM and TPEX repertoires was minimal, suggesting distinct antigen spectra for the TSTEM and TPEX subsets. Only TCRbeta chains were sequenced, and the repertoire comparisons were based on more than 5 donors and tested using paired t-tests with Bonferroni correction. Based on Chao1 estimates, TSTEM subsets appeared to have greater repertoire diversity than TPEX subsets, which may reflect a broader range of specificities.

Via the germline V gene, CDR1 is MNHEY and CDR2 SVGEGT. Its CDR3 holds 13 amino acids, cysteine through phenylalanine. No DNA accompanies this entry. CCR7+ PD-1+ TIGIT+ early differentiated memory cells with dysfunctional, exhausted-like traits were defined as progenitor exhausted-like memory CD8+ T cells (TPEX). Density gradient separation was used to isolate peripheral blood mononuclear cells from healthy donor buffy coats. In the study, negative magnetic separation with EasySep or MojoSort CD8+ T cell isolation kits was used to enrich total CD8+ T cells. An RNeasy Mini Kit was used to extract total RNA from duplicate vials of roughly 150,000 sorted CD8+ T cells per subset. PBMCs were used either fresh or after being cryopreserved in fetal bovine serum containing 10% DMSO. Fluorescence-activated cell sorting on a FACSAria III was used to sort CD8+ T cell subsets to purity. The sample was run on a NextSeq 550. A Human TCR Profiling Kit was used to prepare UMI-labeled 5' RACE TCRbeta libraries. The same number of PCR cycles was used to prepare all TCRbeta libraries in parallel. In the original analysis: The number of functional CDR3beta clonotypes in each TCRbeta library ranged from 3,000 to 18,000. UMI extraction and consensus assembly used MIGEC 1.2.9, requiring at least three reads per UMI. In-frame CDR3beta repertoires were extracted with MiXCR 3.0.3. Each sample was downsampled to 42,000 randomly selected UMIs before diversity metrics were computed in VDJtools 1.2.1. For the top 3,000 clones of each sample pair, the repertoire overlap metrics D, R and F2 were calculated in VDJtools. After TCRdb reprocessed the reads, each CDR3 protein sequence was kept as one row, without DNA. None of the V and J calls come from the authors' own analysis; TCRdb made them. The sample's own table lists about 8,800 distinct CDR3 sequences. The leading ten clones occupy about 15% of the sample.

On this clonotype itself: The target of this receptor is not known.

The chain couples TRBV6-2 or TRBV6-3 to TRBJ2-7; no DNA is available, so the TRBD1 call from TCRdb remains unchecked. This clonotype was obtained from a human donor in good health. Sequenced: CD8+ T cells from PBMCs. CDR3 protein: CPSSYLPGYEQYF.